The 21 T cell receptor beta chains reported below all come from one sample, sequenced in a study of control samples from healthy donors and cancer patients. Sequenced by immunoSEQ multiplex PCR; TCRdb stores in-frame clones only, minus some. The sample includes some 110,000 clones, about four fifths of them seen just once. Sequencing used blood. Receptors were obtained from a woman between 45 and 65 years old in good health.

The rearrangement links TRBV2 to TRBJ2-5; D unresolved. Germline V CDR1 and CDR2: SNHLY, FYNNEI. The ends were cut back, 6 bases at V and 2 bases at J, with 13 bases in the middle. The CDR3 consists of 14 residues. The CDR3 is CASSLTRLQETQYF. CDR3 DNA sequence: TGTGCCAGCAGCCTCACACGCCTACAAGAGACCCAGTACTTC.

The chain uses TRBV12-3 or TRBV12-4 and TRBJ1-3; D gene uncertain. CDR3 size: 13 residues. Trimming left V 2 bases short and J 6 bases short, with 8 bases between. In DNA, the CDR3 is TGTGCCAGCAGTTTATCTAGCTTAAACACCATATATTTT. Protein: CASSLSSLNTIYF.

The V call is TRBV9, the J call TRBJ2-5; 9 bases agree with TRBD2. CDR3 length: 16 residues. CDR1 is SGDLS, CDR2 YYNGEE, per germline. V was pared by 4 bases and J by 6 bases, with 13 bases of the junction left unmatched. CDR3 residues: CASSRRGARGGQTQYF. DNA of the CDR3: TGTGCCAGCAGCAGAAGGGGGGCGCGGGGGGGACAGACCCAGTACTTC. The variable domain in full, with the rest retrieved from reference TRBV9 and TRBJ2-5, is DSGVTQTPKHLITATGQRVTLRCSPRSGDLSVYWYQQSLDQGLQFLIQYYNGEERAKGNILERFSAQQFPDLHSELNLSSLELGDSALYFCASSRRGARGGQTQYFGPGTRLLVL.

CDR3 in amino acids: CSVEGRLLYNEQFF. CDR3 DNA: TGCAGCGTTGAGGGTCGACTCCTCTACAATGAGCAGTTCTTC. The gene calls are TRBV29-1 and TRBJ2-1; no firm D call. The V end lost 3 bases, the J end lost 3 bases, and 12 bases lay between the germline ends. The CDR3 spans 14 residues. Germline-derived CDR1 and CDR2 are SQVTM and ANQGSEA.

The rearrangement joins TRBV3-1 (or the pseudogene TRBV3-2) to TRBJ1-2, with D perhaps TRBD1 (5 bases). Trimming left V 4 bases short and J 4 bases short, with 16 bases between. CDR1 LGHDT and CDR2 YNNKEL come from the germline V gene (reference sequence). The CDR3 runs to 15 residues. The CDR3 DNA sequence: TGTGCCAGCAGCCCATCCCTCGGGGGAACCTATGGCTACACCTTC. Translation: CASSPSLGGTYGYTF.

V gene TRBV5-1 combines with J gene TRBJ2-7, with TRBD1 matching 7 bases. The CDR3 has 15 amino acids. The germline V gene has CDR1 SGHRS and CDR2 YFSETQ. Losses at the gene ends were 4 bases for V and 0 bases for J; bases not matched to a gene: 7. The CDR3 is CASSPGTDNSYEQYF. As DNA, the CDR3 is TGCGCCAGCAGCCCTGGGACAGACAACTCCTACGAGCAGTACTTC.

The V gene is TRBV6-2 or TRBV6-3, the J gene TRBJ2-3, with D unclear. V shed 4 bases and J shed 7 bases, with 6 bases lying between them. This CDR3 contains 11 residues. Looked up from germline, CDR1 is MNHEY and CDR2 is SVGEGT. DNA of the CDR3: TGTGCCAGCAGTTCCTCTTATACGCAGTATTTT. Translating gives CASSSSYTQYF.

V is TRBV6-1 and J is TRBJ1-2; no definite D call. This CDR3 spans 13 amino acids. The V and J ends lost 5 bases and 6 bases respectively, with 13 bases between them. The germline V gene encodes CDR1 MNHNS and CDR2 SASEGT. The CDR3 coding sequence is TGTGCCAGCAGTCCAGTCCAGCACCATGGCTACACCTTC. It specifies CASSPVQHHGYTF.

CDR3 sequence (DNA): TGTGCCAGCAGTTTATTTCAGGGGCCCCCCACAGATACGCAGTATTTT. Its protein is CASSLFQGPPTDTQYF. The rearrangement joins TRBV27 to TRBJ2-3, with D possibly TRBD1 on 6 matching bases. The CDR3 is 16 residues long. V gave up 1 base and J gave up 2 bases, with 13 bases separating them. CDR1 and CDR2 (germline): MNHEY, SMNVEV (reference sequence).

CDR3 nucleotide sequence: TGTGCCAGCAGTTACAGCCCGGGACAGGGCTACGAGCAGTACTTC. Encoded protein: CASSYSPGQGYEQYF. This sequence joins TRBV6-5 and TRBJ2-7, with 9 bases that match TRBD1. The length of the CDR3 is 15 residues. Trimming removed 2 bases from V and 3 bases from J; junction bases left unmatched: 5. Germline CDR1 is MNHEY and CDR2 is SVGAGI.

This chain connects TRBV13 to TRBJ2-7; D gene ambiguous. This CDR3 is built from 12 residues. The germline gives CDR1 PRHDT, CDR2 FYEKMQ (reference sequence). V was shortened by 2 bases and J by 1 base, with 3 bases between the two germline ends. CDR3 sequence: CASSLLSYEQYF. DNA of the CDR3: TGTGCCAGCAGCTTATTATCCTACGAGCAGTACTTC.

CDR3 in amino acids: CASSLVSESGANVLTF. The CDR3 nucleotides read TGTGCCAGCAGCTTAGTGTCAGAGTCAGGGGCCAACGTCCTGACTTTC. The chain recombines TRBV7-2 with TRBJ2-6; D ambiguous. Germline V gene data show CDR1 as SGHTA and CDR2 as FQGNSA. V lost 1 base to trimming and J lost 4 bases, with 11 bases between them. The CDR3 contains 16 residues.

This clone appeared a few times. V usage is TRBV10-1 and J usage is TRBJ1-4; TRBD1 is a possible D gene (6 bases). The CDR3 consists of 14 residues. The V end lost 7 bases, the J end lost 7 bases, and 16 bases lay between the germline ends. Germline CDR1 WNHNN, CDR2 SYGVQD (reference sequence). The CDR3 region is CASKDDRRGEKLFF. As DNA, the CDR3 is TGCGCCAGCAAAGACGACAGGCGAGGTGAAAAACTGTTTTTT.

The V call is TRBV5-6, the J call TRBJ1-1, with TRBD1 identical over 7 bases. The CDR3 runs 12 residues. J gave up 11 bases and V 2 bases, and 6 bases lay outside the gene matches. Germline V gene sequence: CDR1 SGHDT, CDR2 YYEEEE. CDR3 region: CASSLPTGPAFF. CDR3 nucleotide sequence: TGTGCCAGCAGCTTACCGACAGGGCCGGCTTTCTTT.

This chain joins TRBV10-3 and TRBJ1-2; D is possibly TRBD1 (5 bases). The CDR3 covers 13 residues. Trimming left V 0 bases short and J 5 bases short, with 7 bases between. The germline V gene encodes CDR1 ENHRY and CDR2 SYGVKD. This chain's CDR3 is CAISESGPYGYTF. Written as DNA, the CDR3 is TGTGCCATCAGTGAGTCGGGGCCATATGGCTACACCTTC.

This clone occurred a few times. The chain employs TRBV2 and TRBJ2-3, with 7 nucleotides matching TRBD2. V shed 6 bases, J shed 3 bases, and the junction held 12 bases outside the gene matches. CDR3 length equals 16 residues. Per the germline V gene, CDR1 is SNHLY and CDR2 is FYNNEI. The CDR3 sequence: CASSVLGGVGTDTQYF. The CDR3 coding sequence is TGTGCCAGCAGCGTCTTGGGAGGGGTTGGGACAGATACGCAGTATTTT.

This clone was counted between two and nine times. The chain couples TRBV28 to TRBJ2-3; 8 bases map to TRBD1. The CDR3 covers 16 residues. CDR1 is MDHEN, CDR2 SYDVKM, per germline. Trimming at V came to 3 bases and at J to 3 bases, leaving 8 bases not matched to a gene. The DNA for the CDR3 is TGTGCCAGCAGTTTTCAGGGGACAGGTTATACAGATACGCAGTATTTT. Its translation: CASSFQGTGYTDTQYF.

The CDR3 reads CASSFGTGAQAFF. As DNA, the CDR3 is TGTGCCAGCAGCTTCGGGACAGGGGCCCAAGCTTTCTTT. This chain links TRBV7-9 with TRBJ1-1; 10 positions agree with TRBD1. The CDR3 runs to 13 residues. Germline V CDR1 and CDR2: SEHNR, FQNEAQ (reference sequence). J gave up 9 bases and V 3 bases, and 4 bases lay outside the gene matches.

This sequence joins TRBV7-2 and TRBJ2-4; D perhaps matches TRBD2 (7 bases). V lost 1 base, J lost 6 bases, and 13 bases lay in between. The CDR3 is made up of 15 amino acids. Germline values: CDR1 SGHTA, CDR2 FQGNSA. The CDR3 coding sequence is TGTGCCAGCAGCTTAGATCGGGGGGCGGGAAACATTCAGTACTTC. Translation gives CASSLDRGAGNIQYF. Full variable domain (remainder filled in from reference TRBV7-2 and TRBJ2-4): GAGVSQSPSNKVTEKGKDVELRCDPISGHTALYWYRQSLGQGLEFLIYFQGNSAPDKSGLPSDRFSAERTGGSVSTLTIQRTQQEDSAVYLCASSLDRGAGNIQYFGAGTRLSVL.

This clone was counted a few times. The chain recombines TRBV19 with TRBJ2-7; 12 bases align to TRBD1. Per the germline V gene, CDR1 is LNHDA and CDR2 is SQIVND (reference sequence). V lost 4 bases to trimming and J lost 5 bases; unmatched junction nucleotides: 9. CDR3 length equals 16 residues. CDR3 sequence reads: CASSTGDRGRPHEQYF. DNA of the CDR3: TGTGCCAGTAGTACCGGGGACAGGGGGCGACCCCACGAGCAGTACTTC.

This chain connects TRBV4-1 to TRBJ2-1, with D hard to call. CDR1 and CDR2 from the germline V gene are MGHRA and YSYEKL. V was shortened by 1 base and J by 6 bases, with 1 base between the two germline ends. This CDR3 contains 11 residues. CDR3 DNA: TGCGCCAGCAGCCAAGTCAATGAGCAGTTCTTC. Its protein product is CASSQVNEQFF.